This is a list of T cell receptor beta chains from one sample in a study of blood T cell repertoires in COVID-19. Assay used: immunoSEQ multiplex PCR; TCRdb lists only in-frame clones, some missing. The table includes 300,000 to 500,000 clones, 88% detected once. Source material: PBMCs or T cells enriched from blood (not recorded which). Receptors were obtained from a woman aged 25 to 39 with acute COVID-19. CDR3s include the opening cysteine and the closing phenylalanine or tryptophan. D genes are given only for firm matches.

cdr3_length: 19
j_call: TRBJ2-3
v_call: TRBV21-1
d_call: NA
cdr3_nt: TGTGCCAGCAGTCGCGAAATGCGCCGCGAGGGACTCCCGTGTGCGGCGCAGTATTTT
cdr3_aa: CASSREMRREGLPCAAQYF

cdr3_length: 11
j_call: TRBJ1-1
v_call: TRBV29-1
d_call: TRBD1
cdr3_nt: TGCAGCTCGCAGGGGGCGTCGGAAGCTTTCTTT
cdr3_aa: CSSQGASEAFF

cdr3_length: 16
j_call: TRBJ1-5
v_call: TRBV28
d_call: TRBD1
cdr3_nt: TGTGCCAGCAGTGGACCACACAGGGGGGGCAATCAGCCCCAGCATTTT
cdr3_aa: CASSGPHRGGNQPQHF

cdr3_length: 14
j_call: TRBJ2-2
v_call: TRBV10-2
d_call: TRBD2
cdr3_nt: TGCGCCAGCAGCTCTAGCGGGGGGACCCTGGAGCTGTTTTTT
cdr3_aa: CASSSSGGTLELFF

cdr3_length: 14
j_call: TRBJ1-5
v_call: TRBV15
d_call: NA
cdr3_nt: TGTGCCACCAGCAGAGACCGGAGCAATCAGCCCCAGCATTTT
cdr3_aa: CATSRDRSNQPQHF

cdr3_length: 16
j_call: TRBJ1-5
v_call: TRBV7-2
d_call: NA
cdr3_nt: TGTGCCAGCAGCTTAGGCCCTCGGACAGTAGGGCAGCCCCAGCATTTT
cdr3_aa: CASSLGPRTVGQPQHF

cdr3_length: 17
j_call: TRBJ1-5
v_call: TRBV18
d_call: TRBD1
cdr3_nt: TGTGCCAGCTCCCAGGGTGCGGGACAGGTTAGCAATCAGCCCCAGCATTTT
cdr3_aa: CASSQGAGQVSNQPQHF

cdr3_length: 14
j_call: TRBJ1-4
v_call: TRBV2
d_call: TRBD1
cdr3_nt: TGTGCCAGCAAGTCGGAGGGGGCCGGGAGAAAACTGTTTTTT
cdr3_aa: CASKSEGAGRKLFF

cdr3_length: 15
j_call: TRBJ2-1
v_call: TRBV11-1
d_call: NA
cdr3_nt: TGTGCCAGCAGCTTCAGGCGGGGTTCCTACAATGAGCAGTTCTTC
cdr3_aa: CASSFRRGSYNEQFF

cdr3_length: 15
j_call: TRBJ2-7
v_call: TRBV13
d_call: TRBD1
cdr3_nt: TGTGCCAGCAGCCGGACAGGGACGCCTTCCTACGAGCAGTACTTC
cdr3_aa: CASSRTGTPSYEQYF